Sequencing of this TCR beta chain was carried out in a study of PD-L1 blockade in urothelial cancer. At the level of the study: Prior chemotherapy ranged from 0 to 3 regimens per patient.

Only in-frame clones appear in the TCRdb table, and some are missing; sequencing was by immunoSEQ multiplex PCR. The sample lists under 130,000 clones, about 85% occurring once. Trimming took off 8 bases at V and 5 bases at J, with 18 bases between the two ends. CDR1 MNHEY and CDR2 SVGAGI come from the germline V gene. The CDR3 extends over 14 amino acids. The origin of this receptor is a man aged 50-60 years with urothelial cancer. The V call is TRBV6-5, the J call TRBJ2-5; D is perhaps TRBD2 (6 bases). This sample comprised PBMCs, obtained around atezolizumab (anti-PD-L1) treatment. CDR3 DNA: TGTGCCAGCTGGGAGGCGGGGCCGCTTGAGACCCAGTACTTC. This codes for CASWEAGPLETQYF.